This TCR beta chain was captured in a study of shared clonotypes between healthy human individuals. Findings and limits, study-wide: Larger estimated richness was generally seen in naive subsets than in memory subsets. Deeper or shallower sequencing was expected to change how clonotypes are shared among donors.

Germline CDR1 and CDR2: GTSNPN and SVGIG (reference sequence). V dropped 8 bases and J dropped 1 base, with 24 bases sitting between them. This CDR3 has 16 residues. In the authors' workflow: Filtering differed for immunoSEQ, which gave only junction sequences without quality scores. Method: immunoSEQ multiplex PCR; TCRdb's copy keeps in-frame clones and lacks some. The D gene and trimming were derived from the DNA, and the V and J assignments and clone size from that table. The sample lists a few million clones, 80% to 95% occurring once. This clone has only one observation. Antigen specificity is unknown.

The rearrangement uses TRBV30 and TRBJ2-7, with D possibly being TRBD2 (6 bases). What was sequenced was naive CD4+ T cells from PBMCs. The sample's subset: CD45RA+ positively selected. The receptor's source is a man aged 18 to 30 in good health. Some clones in this sample may be carry-over from other donors' samples. Here the CDR3 reads CAASGGAGLGSYEQYF. As DNA, the CDR3 is TGTGCCGCCAGTGGCGGGGCGGGGCTAGGTTCCTACGAGCAGTACTTC.